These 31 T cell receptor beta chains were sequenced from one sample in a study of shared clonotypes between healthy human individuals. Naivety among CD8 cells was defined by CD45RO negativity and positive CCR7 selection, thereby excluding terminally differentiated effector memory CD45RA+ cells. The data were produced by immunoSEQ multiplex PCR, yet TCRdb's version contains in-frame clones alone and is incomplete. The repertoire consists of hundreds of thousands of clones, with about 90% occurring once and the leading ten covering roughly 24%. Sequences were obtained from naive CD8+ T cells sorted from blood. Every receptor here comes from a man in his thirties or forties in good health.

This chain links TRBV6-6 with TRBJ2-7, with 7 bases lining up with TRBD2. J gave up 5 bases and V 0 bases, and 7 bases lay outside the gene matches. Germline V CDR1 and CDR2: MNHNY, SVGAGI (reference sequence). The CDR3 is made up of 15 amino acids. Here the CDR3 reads CASSYSLAVANEQYF. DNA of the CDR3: TGTGCCAGCAGTTACTCCCTAGCGGTAGCTAACGAGCAGTACTTC.

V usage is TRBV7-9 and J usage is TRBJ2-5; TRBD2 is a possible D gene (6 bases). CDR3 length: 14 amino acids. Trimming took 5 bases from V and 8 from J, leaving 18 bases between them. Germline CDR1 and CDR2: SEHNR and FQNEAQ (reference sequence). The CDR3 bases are TGTGCCAGCAGCCACTCCCAACCGGGGGTAACCCAGTACTTC. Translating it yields CASSHSQPGVTQYF.

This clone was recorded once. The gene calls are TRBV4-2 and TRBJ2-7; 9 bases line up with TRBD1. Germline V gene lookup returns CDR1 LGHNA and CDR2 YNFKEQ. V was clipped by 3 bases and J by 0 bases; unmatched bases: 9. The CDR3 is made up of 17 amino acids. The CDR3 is CASSQGTQGAVSYEQYF. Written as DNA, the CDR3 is TGTGCCAGCAGCCAGGGTACACAGGGGGCGGTCTCCTACGAGCAGTACTTC.

The CDR3 here is CASSQSRLAGWGEQFF. DNA for the CDR3: TGCGCCAGCAGCCAAAGTCGACTAGCGGGATGGGGGGAGCAGTTCTTC. The J gene is TRBJ2-1, the V gene TRBV4-1; TRBD2 aligns across 11 bases. The V gene end was trimmed by 2 bases and the J gene end by 10 bases; junction bases not matched to a gene: 10. Per germline, CDR1 MGHRA and CDR2 YSYEKL. This CDR3 is 16 amino acids long.

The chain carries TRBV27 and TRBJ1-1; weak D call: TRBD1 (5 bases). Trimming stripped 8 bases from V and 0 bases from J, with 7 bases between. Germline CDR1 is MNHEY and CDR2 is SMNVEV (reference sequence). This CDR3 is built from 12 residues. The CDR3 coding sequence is TGTGCCAGCGGGACTTTGAACACTGAAGCTTTCTTT. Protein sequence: CASGTLNTEAFF.

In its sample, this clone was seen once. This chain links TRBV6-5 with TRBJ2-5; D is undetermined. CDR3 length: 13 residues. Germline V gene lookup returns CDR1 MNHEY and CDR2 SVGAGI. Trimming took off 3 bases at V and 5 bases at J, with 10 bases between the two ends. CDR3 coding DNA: TGTGCCAGCAGTTATAACTCTGCGGAGACCCAGTACTTC. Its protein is CASSYNSAETQYF.

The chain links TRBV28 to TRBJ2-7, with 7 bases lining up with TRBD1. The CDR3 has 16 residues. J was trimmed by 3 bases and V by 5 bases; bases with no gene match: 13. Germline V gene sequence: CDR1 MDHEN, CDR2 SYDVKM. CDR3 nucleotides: TGTGCCAGCAGTCCGCGTGTCACAGGGGAGAACTACGAGCAGTACTTC. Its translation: CASSPRVTGENYEQYF.

Here the CDR3 reads CASSLRGYSNQPQHF. DNA for the CDR3: TGTGCCAGCAGTTTAAGGGGCTATAGCAATCAGCCCCAGCATTTT. V usage is TRBV27 and J usage is TRBJ1-5; tentative D call: TRBD1 (5 bases). V was cut by 2 bases and J by 0 bases, with 8 bases left in between. This CDR3 has 15 amino acids. The germline CDR1 and CDR2 sequences are MNHEY and SMNVEV (reference sequence).

The CDR3 DNA reads TGTGCCAGCAGTGAACAACTGCGGGGACAGGGCGCCGGGAGGCCCTACGAGCAGTACTTC. This encodes CASSEQLRGQGAGRPYEQYF. The rearrangement joins TRBV6-1 to TRBJ2-7; 9 bases match TRBD1. V dropped 2 bases and J dropped 2; count of bases not matched to a gene: 19. The CDR3 sequence is 20 residues long. Per the germline V gene, CDR1 is MNHNS and CDR2 is SASEGT.

CDR3 DNA: TGTGCCAGCAGCTTACCACCAGGGAAGCCTAACTATGGCTACACCTTC. Protein: CASSLPPGKPNYGYTF. The chain uses TRBV7-8 and TRBJ1-2; tentatively, D is TRBD1 (5 bases). The CDR3 spans 16 residues. The V gene's germline CDR1 is SGHVS and CDR2 FQNEAQ. Trimming removed 2 bases at V and 0 bases at J, with 13 bases between.

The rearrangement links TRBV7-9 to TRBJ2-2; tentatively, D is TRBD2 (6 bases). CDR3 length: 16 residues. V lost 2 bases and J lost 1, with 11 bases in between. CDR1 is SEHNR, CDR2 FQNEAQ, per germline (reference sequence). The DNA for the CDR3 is TGTGCCAGCAGCTTATCGGGGGATGGGAACACCGGGGAGCTGTTTTTT. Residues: CASSLSGDGNTGELFF.

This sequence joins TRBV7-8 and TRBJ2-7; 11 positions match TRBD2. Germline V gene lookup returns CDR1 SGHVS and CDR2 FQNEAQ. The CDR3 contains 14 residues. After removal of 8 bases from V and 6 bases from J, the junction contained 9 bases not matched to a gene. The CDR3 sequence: CASWVLAGDTEQYF. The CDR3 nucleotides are TGTGCCAGCTGGGTACTAGCGGGAGACACCGAGCAGTACTTC.

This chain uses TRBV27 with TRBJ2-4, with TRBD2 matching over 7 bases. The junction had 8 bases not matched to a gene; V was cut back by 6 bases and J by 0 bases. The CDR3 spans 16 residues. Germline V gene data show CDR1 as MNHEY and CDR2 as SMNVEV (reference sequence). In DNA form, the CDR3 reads TGTGCCAGCAGCCAAGGACTAGAAAGAGCCAAAAACATTCAGTACTTC. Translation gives CASSQGLERAKNIQYF.

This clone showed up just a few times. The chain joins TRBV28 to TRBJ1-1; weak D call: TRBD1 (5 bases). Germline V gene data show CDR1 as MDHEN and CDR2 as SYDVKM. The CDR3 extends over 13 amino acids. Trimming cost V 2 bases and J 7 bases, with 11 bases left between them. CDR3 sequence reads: CASSLGHPDEAFF. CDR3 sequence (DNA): TGTGCCAGCAGTTTAGGACACCCGGATGAAGCTTTCTTT.

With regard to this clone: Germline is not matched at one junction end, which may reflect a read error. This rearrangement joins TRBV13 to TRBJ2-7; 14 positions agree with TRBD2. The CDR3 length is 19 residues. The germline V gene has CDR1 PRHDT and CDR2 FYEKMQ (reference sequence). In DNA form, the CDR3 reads TGTGCCAGCAGCCTAGGGGGGACTAGCGGGAGCTCATCCTCCTACGAGCAGTACTTC. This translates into CASSLGGTSGSSSSYEQYF.

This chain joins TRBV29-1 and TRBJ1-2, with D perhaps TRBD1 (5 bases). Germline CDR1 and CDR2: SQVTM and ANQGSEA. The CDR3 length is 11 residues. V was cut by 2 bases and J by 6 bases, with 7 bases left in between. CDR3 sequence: CSVERGDGYTF. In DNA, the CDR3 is TGCAGCGTTGAACGGGGGGATGGCTACACCTTC. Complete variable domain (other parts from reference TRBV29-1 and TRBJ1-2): SAVISQKPSRDICQRGTSLTIQCQVDSQVTMMFWYRQQPGQSLTLIATANQGSEATYESGFVIDKFPISRPNLTFSTLTVSNMSPEDSSIYLCSVERGDGYTFGSGTRLTVV.

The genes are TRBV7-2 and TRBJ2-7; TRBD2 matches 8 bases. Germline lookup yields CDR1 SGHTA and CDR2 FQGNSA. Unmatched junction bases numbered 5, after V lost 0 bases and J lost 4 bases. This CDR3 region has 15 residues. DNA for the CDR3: TGTGCCAGCAGCTTAGCGGTTAGCGGGGAATACGAGCAGTACTTC. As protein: CASSLAVSGEYEQYF.

This CDR3 reads CASSGPGNTEAFF. The CDR3, as DNA: TGTGCCAGCTCCGGGCCAGGGAATACTGAAGCTTTCTTT. The chain employs TRBV2 and TRBJ1-1, with D tentatively TRBD1 (5 bases). Trimming pared 8 bases from V and 5 bases from J, leaving 15 bases between. CDR3 length: 13 residues. The germline V gene has CDR1 SNHLY and CDR2 FYNNEI. The variable domain in full, with the rest retrieved from reference TRBV2 and TRBJ1-1, is EPEVTQTPSHQVTQMGQEVILRCVPISNHLYFYWYRQILGQKVEFLVSFYNNEISEKSEIFDDQFSVERPDGSNFTLKIRSTKLEDSAMYFCASSGPGNTEAFFGQGTRLTVV.

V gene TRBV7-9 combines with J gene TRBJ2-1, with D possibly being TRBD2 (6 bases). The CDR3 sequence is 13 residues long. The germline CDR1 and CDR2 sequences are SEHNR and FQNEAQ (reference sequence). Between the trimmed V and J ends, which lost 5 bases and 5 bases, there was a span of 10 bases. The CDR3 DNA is TGTGCCAGCAGCCCCGGGACTCACAATGAGCAGTTCTTC. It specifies CASSPGTHNEQFF.

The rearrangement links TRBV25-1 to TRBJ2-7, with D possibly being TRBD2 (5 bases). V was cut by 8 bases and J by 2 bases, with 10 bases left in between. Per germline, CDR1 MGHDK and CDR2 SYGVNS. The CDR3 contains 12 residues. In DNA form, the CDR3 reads TGTGCCAGCCTCGGACTCACCTACGAGCAGTACTTC. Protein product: CASLGLTYEQYF.

CDR3: CASSLRSGSGTDTQYF. As DNA, the CDR3 is TGTGCCAGCAGCCTTCGAAGCGGGAGCGGAACAGATACGCAGTATTTT. The chain couples TRBV9 to TRBJ2-3, with 8 bases fitting TRBD2. The germline V gene has CDR1 SGDLS and CDR2 YYNGEE. The CDR3 covers 16 residues. The V gene end was trimmed by 4 bases and the J gene end by 3 bases; junction bases not matched to a gene: 10.

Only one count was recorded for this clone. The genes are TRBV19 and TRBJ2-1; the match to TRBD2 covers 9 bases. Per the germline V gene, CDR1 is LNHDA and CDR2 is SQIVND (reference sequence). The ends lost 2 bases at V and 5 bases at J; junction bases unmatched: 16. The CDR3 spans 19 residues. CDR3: CASSIRPSLAGEGDNEQFF. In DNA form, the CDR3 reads TGTGCCAGTAGTATACGACCATCATTAGCGGGAGAGGGGGACAATGAGCAGTTCTTC.

In nucleotides, the CDR3 is TGTGCCGTCCTTACTAGCATCAACTCCTACGAGCAGTACTTC. Translating gives CAVLTSINSYEQYF. The rearrangement links TRBV10-3 to TRBJ2-7, with D perhaps matching TRBD2 (6 bases). From germline, CDR1 is ENHRY and CDR2 SYGVKD. V lost 11 bases and J lost 0, with 17 bases in between. The CDR3 runs to 14 residues.

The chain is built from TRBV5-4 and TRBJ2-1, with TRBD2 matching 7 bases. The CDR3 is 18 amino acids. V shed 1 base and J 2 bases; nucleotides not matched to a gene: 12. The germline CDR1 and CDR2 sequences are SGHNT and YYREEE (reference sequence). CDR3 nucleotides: TGTGCCAGCAGCTTGACGAGATGGGCGGGAGTGGCCTACAATGAGCAGTTCTTC. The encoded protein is CASSLTRWAGVAYNEQFF.

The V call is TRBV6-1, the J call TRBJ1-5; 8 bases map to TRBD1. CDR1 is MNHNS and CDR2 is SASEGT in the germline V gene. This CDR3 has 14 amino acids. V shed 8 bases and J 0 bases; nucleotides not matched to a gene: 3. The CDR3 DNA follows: TGTGCCAGCCTCGACAGGGGTAGCAATCAGCCCCAGCATTTT. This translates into CASLDRGSNQPQHF.

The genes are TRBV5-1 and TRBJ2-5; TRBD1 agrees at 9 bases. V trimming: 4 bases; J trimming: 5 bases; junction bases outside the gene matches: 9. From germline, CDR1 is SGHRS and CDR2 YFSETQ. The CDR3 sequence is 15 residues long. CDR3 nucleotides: TGCGCCAGCAGCCCCCGACAGGGGGGTCGGGAGACCCAGTACTTC. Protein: CASSPRQGGRETQYF.

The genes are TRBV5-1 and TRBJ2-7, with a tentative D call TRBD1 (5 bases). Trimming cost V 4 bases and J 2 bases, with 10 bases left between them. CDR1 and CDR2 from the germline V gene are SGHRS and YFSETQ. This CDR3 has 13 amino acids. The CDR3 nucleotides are TGCGCCAGCAGCAAGGACATGACCTACGAGCAGTACTTC. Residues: CASSKDMTYEQYF.

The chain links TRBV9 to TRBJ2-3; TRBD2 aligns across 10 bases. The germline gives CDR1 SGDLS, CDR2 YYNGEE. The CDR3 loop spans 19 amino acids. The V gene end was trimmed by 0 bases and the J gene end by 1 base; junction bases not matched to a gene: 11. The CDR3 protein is CASSVVGLAGVLGTDTQYF. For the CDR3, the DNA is TGTGCCAGCAGCGTAGTTGGGCTAGCGGGAGTTTTGGGCACAGATACGCAGTATTTT.

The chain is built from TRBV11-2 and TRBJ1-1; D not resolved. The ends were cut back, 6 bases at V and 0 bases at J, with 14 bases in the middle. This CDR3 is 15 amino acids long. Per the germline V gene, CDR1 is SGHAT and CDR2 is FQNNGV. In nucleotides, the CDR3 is TGTGCCAGCAGTTTTATACCTAACTTGAACACTGAAGCTTTCTTT. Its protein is CASSFIPNLNTEAFF.

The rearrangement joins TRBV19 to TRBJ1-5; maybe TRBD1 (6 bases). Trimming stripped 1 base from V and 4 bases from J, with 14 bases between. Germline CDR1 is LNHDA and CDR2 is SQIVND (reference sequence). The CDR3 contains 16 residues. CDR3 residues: CASSIALTGANQPQHF. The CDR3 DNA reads TGTGCCAGTAGTATAGCCCTTACGGGGGCTAATCAGCCCCAGCATTTT.

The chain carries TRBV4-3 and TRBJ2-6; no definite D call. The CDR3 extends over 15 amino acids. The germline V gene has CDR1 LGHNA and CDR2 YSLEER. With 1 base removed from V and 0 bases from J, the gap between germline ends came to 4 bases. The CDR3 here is CASSQATSGANVLTF. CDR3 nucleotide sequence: TGCGCCAGCAGCCAAGCCACCTCTGGGGCCAACGTCCTGACTTTC.